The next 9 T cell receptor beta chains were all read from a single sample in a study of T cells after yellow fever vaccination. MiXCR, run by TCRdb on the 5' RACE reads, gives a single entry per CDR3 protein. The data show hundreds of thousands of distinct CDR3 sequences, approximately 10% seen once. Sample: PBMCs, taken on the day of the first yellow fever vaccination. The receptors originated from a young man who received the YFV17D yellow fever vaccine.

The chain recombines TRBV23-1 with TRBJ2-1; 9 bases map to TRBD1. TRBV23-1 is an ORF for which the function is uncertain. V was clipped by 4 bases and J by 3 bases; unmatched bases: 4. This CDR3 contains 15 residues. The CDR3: CASSPWTGVYNEQFF. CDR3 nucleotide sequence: TGCGCCAGCAGTCCTTGGACAGGGGTCTACAATGAGCAGTTCTTC.

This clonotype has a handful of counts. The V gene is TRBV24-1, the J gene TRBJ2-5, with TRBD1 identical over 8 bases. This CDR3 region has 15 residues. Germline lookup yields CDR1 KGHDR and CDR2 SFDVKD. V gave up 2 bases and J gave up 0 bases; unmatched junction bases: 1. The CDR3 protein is CATSDSGGYQETQYF. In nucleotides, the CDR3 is TGTGCCACCAGTGATTCAGGGGGCTACCAAGAGACCCAGTACTTC.

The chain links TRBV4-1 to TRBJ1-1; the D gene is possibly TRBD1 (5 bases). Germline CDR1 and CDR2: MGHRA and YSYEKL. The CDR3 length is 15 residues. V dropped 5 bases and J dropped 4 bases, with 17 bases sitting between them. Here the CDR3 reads CASSIRADTSTEAFF. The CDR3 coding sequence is TGCGCCAGCAGCATCAGGGCGGACACAAGCACTGAAGCTTTCTTT.

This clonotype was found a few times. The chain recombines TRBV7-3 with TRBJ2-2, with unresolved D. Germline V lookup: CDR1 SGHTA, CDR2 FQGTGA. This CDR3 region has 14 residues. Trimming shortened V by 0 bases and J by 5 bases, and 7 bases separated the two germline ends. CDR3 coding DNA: TGTGCCAGCAGCTTAACAAGGCTAACCGGGGAGCTGTTTTTT. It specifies CASSLTRLTGELFF.

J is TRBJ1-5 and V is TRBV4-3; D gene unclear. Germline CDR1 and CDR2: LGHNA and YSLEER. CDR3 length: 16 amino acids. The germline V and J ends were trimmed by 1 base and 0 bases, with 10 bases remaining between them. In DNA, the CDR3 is TGCGCCAGCAGCCAAGGGACGGACTATAGCAATCAGCCCCAGCATTTT. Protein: CASSQGTDYSNQPQHF.

The CDR3 is CASTRWTGNYGYTF. CDR3 DNA sequence: TGTGCCAGCACCCGCTGGACGGGGAACTATGGCTACACCTTC. The rearrangement uses TRBV6-1 and TRBJ1-2; the D is unclear. CDR3 length: 14 amino acids. In germline, CDR1 is MNHNS, CDR2 SASEGT. The germline V and J ends were trimmed by 7 bases and 2 bases, with 14 bases remaining between them.

CDR3 sequence (DNA): TGTGCCAGCAGTAGAGAGGGCGAGCAGTACTTC. It specifies CASSREGEQYF. The chain combines TRBV6-2 or TRBV6-3 with TRBJ2-7; TRBD2 might be the D (5 bases). Trimming removed 5 bases from V and 6 bases from J, with 8 bases in between. CDR3 size: 11 residues. The germline V gene has CDR1 MNHEY and CDR2 SVGEGT.

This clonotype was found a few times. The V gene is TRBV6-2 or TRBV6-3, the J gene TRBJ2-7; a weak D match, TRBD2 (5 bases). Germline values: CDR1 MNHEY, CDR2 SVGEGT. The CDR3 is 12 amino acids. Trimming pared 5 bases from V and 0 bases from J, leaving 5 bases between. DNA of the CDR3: TGTGCCAGCAGTGGGAGCTCCTACGAGCAGTACGTC. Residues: CASSGSSYEQYV.

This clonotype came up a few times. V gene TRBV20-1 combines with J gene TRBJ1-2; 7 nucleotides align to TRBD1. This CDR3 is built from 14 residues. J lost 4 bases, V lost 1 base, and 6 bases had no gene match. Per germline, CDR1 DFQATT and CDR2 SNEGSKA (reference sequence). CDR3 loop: CSARATGSSYGYTF. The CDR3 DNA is TGCAGTGCTAGAGCGACAGGGAGTAGCTATGGCTACACCTTC.